Listed below are T cell receptor beta chains from one sample, sequenced in a study of blood T cell repertoires in COVID-19. The repertoire was sequenced with immunoSEQ multiplex PCR; TCRdb's copy has only in-frame clones and lacks some. The repertoire holds some 40,000 clones, with 81% as singletons. Sequencing input: peripheral blood. The source of these receptors is a human donor in a cohort sampled during active or convalescent COVID-19. The donor label of this sample is uncertain. CDR3s include the opening cysteine and the closing phenylalanine or tryptophan. The D gene is left open where the match is weak. Not all rows give a size; the values are once, few, many and, for expanded clones, a class.

J: TRBJ1-1; D: NA; size: NA; V: TRBV25-1; CDR3: CASSEIGGTEAFF; DNA: TGTGCCAGCAGTGAGATAGGGGGCACTGAAGCTTTCTTT
J: TRBJ1-1; D: NA; size: NA; V: TRBV12-3/TRBV12-4; CDR3: CASTTVGTEAFF; DNA: TGTGCCAGTACCACAGTGGGCACTGAAGCTTTCTTT
J: TRBJ2-2; D: NA; size: once; V: TRBV7-9; CDR3: CASGSTGLNTGELFF; DNA: TGTGCCAGCGGATCTACAGGGTTGAACACCGGGGAGCTGTTTTTT
J: TRBJ1-2; D: NA; size: NA; V: TRBV6-2/TRBV6-3; CDR3: CASSYLLESSGYTF; DNA: TGTGCCAGCAGTTACTTACTGGAGAGTTCCGGCTACACCTTC
J: TRBJ1-4; D: NA; size: NA; V: TRBV3-1/TRBV3-2; CDR3: CASSQDSYRVFF; DNA: TGTGCCAGCAGCCAAGATAGTTACAGGGTGTTTTTT
J: TRBJ2-7; D: NA; size: NA; V: TRBV5-1; CDR3: CASTDPGGNYEQYF; DNA: TGCGCCAGCACCGATCCAGGGGGGAACTACGAGCAGTACTTC
J: TRBJ2-7; D: NA; size: NA; V: TRBV11-2; CDR3: CASSLDWGVYEQYF; DNA: TGTGCCAGCAGCTTAGATTGGGGGGTCTACGAGCAGTACTTC
J: TRBJ2-7; D: NA; size: NA; V: TRBV12-1; CDR3: CASSFAPAGDSYEQYF; DNA: NA
J: TRBJ2-1; D: TRBD1; size: NA; V: TRBV5-1; CDR3: CASSLGTGVGNEQFF; DNA: TGCGCCAGCAGCTTGGGGACAGGGGTTGGAAATGAGCAGTTCTTC
J: TRBJ2-1; D: NA; size: NA; V: TRBV11-2; CDR3: CASSFSGTSYNEQFF; DNA: TGTGCCAGCAGCTTTAGCGGCACCTCCTACAATGAGCAGTTCTTC
J: TRBJ2-1; D: NA; size: NA; V: TRBV30; CDR3: CAWSPRVAGRTPNEQFF; DNA: TGTGCCTGGAGTCCTCGAGTTGCGGGTCGAACCCCCAATGAGCAGTTCTTC
J: TRBJ1-5; D: NA; size: NA; V: TRBV6-2/TRBV6-3; CDR3: CASSFGGNQPQHF; DNA: TGTGCCAGCAGTTTCGGAGGGAATCAGCCCCAGCATTTT
J: TRBJ2-7; D: TRBD1; size: NA; V: TRBV28; CDR3: CASSFRTGRGYEQYF; DNA: TGTGCCAGCAGTTTCCGGACAGGGCGAGGGTACGAGCAGTACTTC
J: TRBJ2-6; D: TRBD1; size: NA; V: TRBV10-3; CDR3: CAISESAGTGISGANVLTF; DNA: TGTGCCATCAGTGAGTCGGCCGGGACAGGGATCTCTGGGGCCAACGTCCTGACTTTC
J: TRBJ1-2; D: TRBD1; size: NA; V: TRBV12-5; CDR3: CASGGARQGEGGYTF; DNA: TGTGCTAGTGGCGGCGCACGACAGGGGGAGGGAGGCTACACCTTC
J: TRBJ1-2; D: TRBD1; size: NA; V: TRBV5-4; CDR3: CASSRTGGYYGYTF; DNA: TGTGCCAGCAGCCGCACAGGGGGCTACTATGGCTACACCTTC
J: TRBJ2-6; D: NA; size: NA; V: TRBV5-1; CDR3: CASSRFGSGANVLTF; DNA: TGCGCCAGCAGCCGTTTCGGTTCTGGGGCCAACGTCCTGACTTTC
J: TRBJ2-3; D: NA; size: NA; V: TRBV5-5; CDR3: CASRAVADTQYF; DNA: TGTGCCAGCAGGGCAGTGGCAGATACGCAGTATTTT
J: TRBJ1-1; D: NA; size: NA; V: TRBV6-5; CDR3: CASTLGGTNTEAFF; DNA: TGTGCCAGCACGCTGGGAGGGACGAACACTGAAGCTTTCTTT
J: TRBJ2-7; D: TRBD2; size: NA; V: TRBV18; CDR3: CASSPPDSIAGVHEQYF; DNA: TGTGCCAGCTCACCACCTGACTCGATAGCGGGAGTCCACGAGCAGTACTTC
J: TRBJ2-2; D: NA; size: NA; V: TRBV6-5; CDR3: CASSLYRVVTGELFF; DNA: TGTGCCAGCAGTTTGTACAGGGTTGTCACCGGGGAGCTGTTTTTT
J: TRBJ1-1; D: NA; size: NA; V: TRBV4-2; CDR3: CASSLLEANTEAFF; DNA: TGTGCCAGCAGCCTCCTTGAGGCCAACACTGAAGCTTTCTTT
J: TRBJ1-1; D: TRBD1; size: NA; V: TRBV6-5; CDR3: CASSYSTGGGGEAFF; DNA: TGTGCCAGCAGTTACTCGACGGGAGGGGGCGGTGAAGCTTTCTTT
J: TRBJ2-5; D: NA; size: NA; V: TRBV24-1; CDR3: CATSDLKGGGETQYF; DNA: TGTGCCACCAGTGATTTGAAAGGGGGGGGAGAGACCCAGTACTTC
J: TRBJ2-1; D: TRBD2; size: NA; V: TRBV10-3; CDR3: CAISESDSGNEQFF; DNA: TGTGCCATCAGTGAGTCGGATAGCGGGAATGAGCAGTTCTTC